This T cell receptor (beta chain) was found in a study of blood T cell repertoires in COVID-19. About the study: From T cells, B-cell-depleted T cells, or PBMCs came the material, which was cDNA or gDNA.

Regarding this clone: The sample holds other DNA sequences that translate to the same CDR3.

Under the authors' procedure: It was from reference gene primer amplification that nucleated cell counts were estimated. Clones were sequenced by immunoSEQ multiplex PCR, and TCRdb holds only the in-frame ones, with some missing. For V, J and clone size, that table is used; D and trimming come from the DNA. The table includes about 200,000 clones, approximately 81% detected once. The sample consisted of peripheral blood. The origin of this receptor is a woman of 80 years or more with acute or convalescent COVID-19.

CDR3 nucleotides: TGTGCCAGTACGGCCAGCGGGAGAGTGGTCCCAGATACGCAGTATTTT. This translates into CASTASGRVVPDTQYF. The rearrangement joins TRBV19 to TRBJ2-3; 8 bases map to TRBD2. The J segment lost 4 bases and the V segment lost 7 bases, leaving 13 bases of the junction unmatched. CDR3 size: 16 residues. Per the germline V gene, CDR1 is LNHDA and CDR2 is SQIVND (reference sequence).